A single T cell receptor (beta chain) is shown here with its context. The data stem from a study of blood T cell repertoires in COVID-19. The CDR3 totals 16 residues. Germline assignment: CDR1 SGHTA and CDR2 FQGNSA. Trimming removed 8 bases from V and 8 bases from J; junction bases left unmatched: 10. The data were produced by immunoSEQ multiplex PCR, yet TCRdb's version contains in-frame clones alone and is incomplete. The sample carries tens of thousands of clones, 85% to 90% recorded once. The material sequenced was peripheral blood. The source of this sequence is an elderly man with active COVID-19. The chain combines TRBV7-2 with TRBJ2-1, with TRBD2 matching 15 bases. CDR3 sequence (DNA): TGTGCCAGCGGGAGGACTAGCGGGAGGGCCAGGGATGAGCAGTTCTTC. It translates to CASGRTSGRARDEQFF.